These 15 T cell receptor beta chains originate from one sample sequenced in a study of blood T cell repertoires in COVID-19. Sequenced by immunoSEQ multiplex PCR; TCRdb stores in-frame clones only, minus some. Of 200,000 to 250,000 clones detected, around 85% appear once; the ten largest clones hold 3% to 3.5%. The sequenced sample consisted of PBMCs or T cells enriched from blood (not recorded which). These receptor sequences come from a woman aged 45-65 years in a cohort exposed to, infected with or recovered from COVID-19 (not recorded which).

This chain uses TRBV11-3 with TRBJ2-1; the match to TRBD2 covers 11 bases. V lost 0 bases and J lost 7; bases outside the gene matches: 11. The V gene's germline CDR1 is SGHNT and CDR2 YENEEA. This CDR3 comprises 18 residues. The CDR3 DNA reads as TGTGCCAGCAGCTTAGATAAGTTAGCGGGGGGGCCTGGAAATGAGCAGTTCTTC. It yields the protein CASSLDKLAGGPGNEQFF.

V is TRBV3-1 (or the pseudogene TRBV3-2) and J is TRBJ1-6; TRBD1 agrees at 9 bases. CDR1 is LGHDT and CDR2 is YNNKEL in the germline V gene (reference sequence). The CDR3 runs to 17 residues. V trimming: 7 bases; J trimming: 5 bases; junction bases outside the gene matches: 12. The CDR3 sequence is CASIFQPGTGHNSPLHF. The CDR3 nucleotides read TGTGCCAGCATCTTCCAACCCGGGACAGGGCATAATTCACCCCTCCACTTT.

CDR3 loop: CASRPGQNRNTIYF. The CDR3 nucleotides read TGTGCCAGTAGACCGGGACAGAATCGAAACACCATATATTTT. The chain couples TRBV19 to TRBJ1-3; TRBD1 agrees at 7 bases. The V gene end was trimmed by 6 bases and the J gene end by 5 bases; junction bases not matched to a gene: 7. From germline, CDR1 is LNHDA and CDR2 SQIVND (reference sequence). This CDR3 comprises 14 residues.

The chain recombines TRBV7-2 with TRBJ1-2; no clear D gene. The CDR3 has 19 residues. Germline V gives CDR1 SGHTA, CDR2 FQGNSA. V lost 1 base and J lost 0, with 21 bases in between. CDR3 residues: CASSLVVAQVWQTNYGYTF. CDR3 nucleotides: TGTGCCAGCAGCTTAGTTGTCGCCCAAGTGTGGCAGACTAACTATGGCTACACCTTC.

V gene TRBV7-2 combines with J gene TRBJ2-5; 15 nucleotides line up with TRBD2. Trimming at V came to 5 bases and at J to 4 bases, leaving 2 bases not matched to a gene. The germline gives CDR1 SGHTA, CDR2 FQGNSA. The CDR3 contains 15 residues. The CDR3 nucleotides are TGTGCCAGCAGCCCGGGACTAGCGGGGGGAGAGACCCAGTACTTC. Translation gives CASSPGLAGGETQYF.

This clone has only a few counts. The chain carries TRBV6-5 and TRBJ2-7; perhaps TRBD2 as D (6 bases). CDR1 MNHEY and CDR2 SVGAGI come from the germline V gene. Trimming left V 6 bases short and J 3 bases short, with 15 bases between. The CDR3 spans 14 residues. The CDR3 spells CASSPGGVGYEQYF. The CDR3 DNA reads TGTGCCAGCAGCCCCGGGGGTGTAGGCTACGAGCAGTACTTC.

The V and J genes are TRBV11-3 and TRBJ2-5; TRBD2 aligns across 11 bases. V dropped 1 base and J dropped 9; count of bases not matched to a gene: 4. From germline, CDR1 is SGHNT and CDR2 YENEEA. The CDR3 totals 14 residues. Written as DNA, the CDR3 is TGTGCCAGCAGCTTAGTTAGTAGCGGGGGGGCCCAGTACTTC. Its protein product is CASSLVSSGGAQYF.

The CDR3 loop is CASSPDRASTDTQYF. The CDR3 nucleotides are TGCGCCAGCAGCCCCGACAGGGCTAGCACAGATACGCAGTATTTT. The chain employs TRBV4-3 and TRBJ2-3; TRBD1 aligns across 7 bases. Germline CDR1 LGHNA, CDR2 YSLEER. Trimming took 4 bases from V and 0 from J; bases not matched to a gene: 4. The CDR3 sequence is 15 residues long.

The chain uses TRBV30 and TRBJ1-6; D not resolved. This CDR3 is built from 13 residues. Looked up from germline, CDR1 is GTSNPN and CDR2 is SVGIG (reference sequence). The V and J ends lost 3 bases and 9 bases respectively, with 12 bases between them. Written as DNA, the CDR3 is TGTGCCTGGAGCGACTCTCTGCGTTCACCCCTCCACTTT. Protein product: CAWSDSLRSPLHF.

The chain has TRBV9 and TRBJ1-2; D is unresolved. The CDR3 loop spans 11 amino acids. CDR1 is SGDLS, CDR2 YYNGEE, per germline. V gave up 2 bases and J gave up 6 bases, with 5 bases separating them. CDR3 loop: CASSVGDGYTF. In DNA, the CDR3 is TGTGCCAGCAGCGTCGGGGATGGCTACACCTTC.

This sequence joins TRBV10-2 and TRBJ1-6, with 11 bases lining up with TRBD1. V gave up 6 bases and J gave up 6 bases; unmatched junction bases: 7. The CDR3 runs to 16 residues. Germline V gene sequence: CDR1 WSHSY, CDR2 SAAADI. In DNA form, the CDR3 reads TGCGCCAGCAGGCCCCCGGGACAGGGGGGTAATTCACCCCTCCACTTT. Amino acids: CASRPPGQGGNSPLHF.

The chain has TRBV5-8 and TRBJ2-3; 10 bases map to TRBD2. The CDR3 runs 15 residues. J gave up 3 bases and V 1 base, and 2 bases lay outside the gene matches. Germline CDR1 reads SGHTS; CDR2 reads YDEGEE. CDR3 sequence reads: CASSLLAGVTDTQYF. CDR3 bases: TGTGCCAGCAGCTTGCTAGCGGGGGTTACAGATACGCAGTATTTT.

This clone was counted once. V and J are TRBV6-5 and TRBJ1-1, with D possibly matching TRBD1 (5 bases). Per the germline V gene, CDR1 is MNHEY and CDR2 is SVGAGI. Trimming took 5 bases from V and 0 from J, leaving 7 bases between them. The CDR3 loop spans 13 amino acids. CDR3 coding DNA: TGTGCCAGCAGTCGACAGCTGAACACTGAAGCTTTCTTT. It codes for CASSRQLNTEAFF.

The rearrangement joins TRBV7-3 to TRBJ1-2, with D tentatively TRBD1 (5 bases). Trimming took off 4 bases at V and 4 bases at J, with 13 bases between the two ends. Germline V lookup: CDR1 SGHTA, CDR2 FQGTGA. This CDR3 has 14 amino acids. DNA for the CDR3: TGTGCCAGCAGCTCTAACCCCGGGGGCTATGGCTACACCTTC. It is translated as CASSSNPGGYGYTF. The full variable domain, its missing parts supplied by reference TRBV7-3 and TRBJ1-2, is GAGVSQTPSNKVTEKGKYVELRCDPISGHTALYWYRQSLGQGPEFLIYFQGTGAADDSGLPNDRFFAVRPEGSVSTLKIQRTERGDSAVYLCASSSNPGGYGYTFGSGTRLTVV.

The CDR3 reads CASSLGGTVYEQYF. The CDR3 DNA sequence: TGTGCCAGTAGTCTCGGGGGAACGGTCTACGAGCAGTACTTC. The chain recombines TRBV19 with TRBJ2-7; tentatively, D is TRBD2 (6 bases). The germline V gene has CDR1 LNHDA and CDR2 SQIVND (reference sequence). CDR3 length: 14 amino acids. Trimming took 5 bases from V and 3 from J, leaving 14 bases between them.